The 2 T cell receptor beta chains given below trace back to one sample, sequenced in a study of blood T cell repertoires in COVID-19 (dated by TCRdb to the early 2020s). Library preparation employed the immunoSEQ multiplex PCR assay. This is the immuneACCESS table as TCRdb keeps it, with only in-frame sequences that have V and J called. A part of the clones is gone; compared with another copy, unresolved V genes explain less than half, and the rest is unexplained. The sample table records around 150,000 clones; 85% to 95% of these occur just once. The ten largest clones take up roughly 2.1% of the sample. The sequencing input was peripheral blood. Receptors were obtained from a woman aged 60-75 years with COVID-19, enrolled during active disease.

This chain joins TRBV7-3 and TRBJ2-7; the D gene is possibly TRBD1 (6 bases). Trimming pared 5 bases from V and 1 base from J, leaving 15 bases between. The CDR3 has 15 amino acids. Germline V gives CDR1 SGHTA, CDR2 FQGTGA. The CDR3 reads CASSLEGVPSYEQYF. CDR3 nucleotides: TGTGCCAGCAGCCTAGAGGGGGTCCCATCCTACGAGCAGTACTTC.

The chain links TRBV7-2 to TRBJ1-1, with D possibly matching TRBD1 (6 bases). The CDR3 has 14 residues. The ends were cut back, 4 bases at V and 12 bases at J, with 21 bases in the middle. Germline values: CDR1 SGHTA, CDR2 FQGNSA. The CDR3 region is CASSSRLKQGNTFF. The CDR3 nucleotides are TGTGCCAGCAGCTCAAGACTGAAACAGGGAAACACTTTCTTT.